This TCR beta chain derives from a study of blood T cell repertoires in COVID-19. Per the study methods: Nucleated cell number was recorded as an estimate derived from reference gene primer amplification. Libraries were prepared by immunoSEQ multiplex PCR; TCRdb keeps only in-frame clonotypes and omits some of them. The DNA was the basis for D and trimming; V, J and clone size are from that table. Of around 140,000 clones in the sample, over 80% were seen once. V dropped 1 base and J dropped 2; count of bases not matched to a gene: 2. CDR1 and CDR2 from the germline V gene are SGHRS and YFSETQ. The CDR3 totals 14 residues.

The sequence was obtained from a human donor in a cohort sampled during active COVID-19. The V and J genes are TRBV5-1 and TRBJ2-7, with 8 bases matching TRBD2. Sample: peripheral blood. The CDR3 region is CASSLTSGPYEQYF. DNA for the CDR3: TGCGCCAGCAGCTTGACTAGCGGCCCCTACGAGCAGTACTTC. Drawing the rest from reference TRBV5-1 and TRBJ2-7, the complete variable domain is KAGVTQTPRYLIKTRGQQVTLSCSPISGHRSVSWYQQTPGQGLQFLFEYFSETQRNKGNFPGRFSGRQFSNSRSEMNVSTLELGDSALYLCASSLTSGPYEQYFGPGTRLTVT.